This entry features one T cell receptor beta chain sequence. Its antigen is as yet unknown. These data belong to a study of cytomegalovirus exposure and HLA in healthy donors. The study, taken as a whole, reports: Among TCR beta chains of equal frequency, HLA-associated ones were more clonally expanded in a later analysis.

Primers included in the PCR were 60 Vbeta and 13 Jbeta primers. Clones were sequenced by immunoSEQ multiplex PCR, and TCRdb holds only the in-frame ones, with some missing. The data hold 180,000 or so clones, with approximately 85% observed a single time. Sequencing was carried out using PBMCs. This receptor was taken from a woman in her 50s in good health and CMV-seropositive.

The CDR3 protein is CASKSGFSTDTQYF. CDR3 nucleotide sequence: TGTGCCAGCAAAAGCGGCTTTAGCACAGATACGCAGTATTTT. The chain joins TRBV2 to TRBJ2-3; TRBD2 is a possible D gene (5 bases). There are 14 residues in the CDR3. CDR1 is SNHLY, CDR2 FYNNEI, per germline. V lost 7 bases, J lost 0 bases, and 11 bases lay in between.